This T cell receptor (beta chain) is drawn from a study of shared clonotypes between healthy human individuals. Across the study: Each donor had three CD4 naive, three CD4 memory, two CD8 naive and one CD8 memory plate.

How the authors handled the data: Junction-only sequences produced by ImmunoSEQ had no quality scores, so filtering differed. Profiled with immunoSEQ multiplex PCR; TCRdb holds only in-frame clones, not every one. V and J calls and clone size are copied from that table; D and trimming were computed from the DNA. The repertoire consists of about 2.1 million clones, with 90% to 95% occurring once and the leading ten covering more than 1.5%. Naive CD8 cells lacked CD45RO, underwent positive selection for CCR7 and left out terminally differentiated effector memory CD45RA+ cells. About this clone itself: Its antigen remains unknown.

Study-wide results and caveats: Clonotypes not shared had lower generation probabilities than those common to all four donors.

Germline CDR1 reads LGHNA; CDR2 reads YSLEER. V lost 0 bases to trimming and J lost 0 bases; unmatched junction nucleotides: 8. CDR3 size: 17 residues. The rearrangement uses TRBV4-3 and TRBJ2-7; 7 bases fit TRBD1. The sample taken for sequencing was naive CD8+ T cells from PBMCs. This receptor was taken from a man younger than 30 in good health. Some clones in this sample may be carry-over from other donors' samples. The CDR3 DNA is TGCGCCAGCAGCCAAGAGGGTCCGACAGGGAGCTCCTACGAGCAGTACTTC. This gives the protein CASSQEGPTGSSYEQYF.